Presented here are 12 T cell receptor beta chains from one specimen sequenced in a study of blood T cells in healthy people across ages. With a J-beta primer mix and a sample-barcoded 5' primer, a second PCR ran about 6 to 11 cycles. TCRdb itself ran the 5' RACE reads through MiXCR, one entry per CDR3 protein. The table has about 1 million distinct CDR3 sequences, about 25% seen once. Another study also made use of these data, one on T cells of mothers and their children.

Sequenced: blood. These receptors originate from a girl aged 2 to 10 in good health.

The CDR3 loop is CASNPRGLRDEQFF. Here the CDR3 DNA reads TGTGCCAGCAATCCCAGGGGGCTTCGGGATGAGCAGTTCTTC. The V and J genes are TRBV16 and TRBJ2-5, with 8 positions matching TRBD1. The J call is in doubt because the DNA end fits TRBJ2-1 better. CDR3 length equals 14 residues. In germline, CDR1 is KGHSY, CDR2 FQNENV.

The rearrangement uses TRBV6-6 and TRBJ2-5; D possibly uses TRBD1 or TRBD2 (6 bases each). Trimming removed 2 bases from V and 11 bases from J, with 15 bases in between. Germline V gives CDR1 MNHNY, CDR2 SVGAGI (reference sequence). The CDR3 has 13 amino acids. CDR3 in DNA: TGTGCCAGCAGTTACCTTCAGAGGGGGGAGCAGTACTTC. Its protein product is CASSYLQRGEQYF.

The V and J genes are TRBV27 and TRBJ2-1; possible D gene TRBD2, 5 bases. The germline gives CDR1 MNHEY, CDR2 SMNVEV (reference sequence). This CDR3 comprises 14 residues. Trimming stripped 8 bases from V and 12 bases from J, with 23 bases between. The CDR3 loop reads CASGSEDAGNVQFF. The CDR3 nucleotides read TGTGCCAGCGGGAGCGAGGACGCCGGTAACGTGCAGTTCTTC.

This clonotype was seen more than once but under ten times. The V gene is TRBV7-2, the J gene TRBJ2-5; 8 bases align to TRBD2. Judging by the DNA end, TRBJ2-1 fits better; the J call may be wrong. Per the germline V gene, CDR1 is SGHTA and CDR2 is FQGNSA. The CDR3 extends over 14 amino acids. In nucleotides, the CDR3 is TGTGCCAGCAGCTTAGAGGGACTAGGAGGGGAGCAGTTCTTC. Translated: CASSLEGLGGEQFF.

A few counts support this clonotype. The V call is TRBV7-9, the J call TRBJ2-6; D is ambiguous. Trimming removed 3 bases from V and 2 bases from J, with 8 bases in between. There are 15 residues in the CDR3. The V gene's germline CDR1 is SEHNR and CDR2 FQNEAQ (reference sequence). CDR3: CASSFGQTGANVLTF. The DNA of the CDR3 is TGTGCCAGCAGCTTTGGCCAGACTGGGGCCAACGTCCTGACTTTC.

V and J are TRBV12-3 or TRBV12-4 and TRBJ1-2, with D perhaps TRBD1 (6 bases). The V gene lost 5 bases and the J gene lost 6 bases, with 13 bases spanning the gap. The CDR3 loop spans 13 amino acids. CDR3 sequence reads: CASSLWTADGYTF. CDR3 DNA: TGTGCCAGCAGTCTCTGGACAGCTGATGGCTACACCTTC.

This clonotype has a handful of counts. The rearrangement links TRBV7-6 to TRBJ2-3; 9 nucleotides agree with TRBD1. With V trimmed by 0 bases and J by 4 bases, 8 bases remained unmatched. The CDR3 covers 17 residues. CDR1 SGHVS and CDR2 FNYEAQ come from the germline V gene. CDR3 loop: CASSLAGTGSVADTQYF. The CDR3 DNA is TGTGCCAGCAGCTTAGCCGGGACAGGGTCAGTGGCAGATACGCAGTATTTT.

V usage is TRBV4-1 and J usage is TRBJ2-6; D gene unclear. CDR1 and CDR2 from the germline V gene are MGHRA and YSYEKL. Trimming took off 1 base at V and 0 bases at J, with 7 bases between the two ends. This CDR3 spans 16 amino acids. CDR3 region: CASSQGRRSGANVLTF. The CDR3 nucleotides read TGCGCCAGCAGCCAAGGACGCCGCTCTGGGGCCAACGTCCTGACTTTC.

The chain has TRBV15 and TRBJ1-3; 9 bases map to TRBD1. Germline lookup yields CDR1 LNHNV and CDR2 YYDKDF (reference sequence). Unmatched junction bases numbered 5, after V lost 2 bases and J lost 3 bases. This CDR3 has 16 amino acids. The CDR3 nucleotides are TGTGCCACCAGCAGACAGACAGGGGGTTATGGAAACACCATATATTTT. It encodes CATSRQTGGYGNTIYF. The entire variable domain, with the rest obtained from reference TRBV15 and TRBJ1-3, is as follows: DAMVIQNPRYQVTQFGKPVTLSCSQTLNHNVMYWYQQKSSQAPKLLFHYYDKDFNNEADTPDNFQSRRPNTSFCFLDIRSPGLGDTAMYLCATSRQTGGYGNTIYFGEGSWLTVV.

This clonotype occurred a few times. The J gene is TRBJ2-5, the V gene TRBV24-1; the D gene is possibly TRBD1 (6 bases). Trimming left V 4 bases short and J 0 bases short, with 11 bases between. CDR1 is KGHDR, CDR2 SFDVKD, per germline. The CDR3 is made up of 15 amino acids. The CDR3 nucleotides read TGTGCCACCAGTGACCCCGGGGACAACCAAGAGACCCAGTACTTC. It specifies CATSDPGDNQETQYF.

The genes are TRBV19 and TRBJ2-2; D remains unclear. V gave up 6 bases and J gave up 3 bases, with 11 bases separating them. This CDR3 spans 14 amino acids. In germline, CDR1 is LNHDA, CDR2 SQIVND (reference sequence). CDR3 nucleotide sequence: TGTGCCAGTAGAGGATTGGGGTACACCGGGGAGCTGTTTTTT. It specifies CASRGLGYTGELFF.

This clonotype was counted only a few times. The CDR3 spells CASSYEENYGYTF. Written as DNA, the CDR3 is TGTGCCAGCAGTTACGAGGAGAACTATGGCTACACCTTC. The chain recombines TRBV6-5 with TRBJ1-2; D is unclear. V was trimmed by 2 bases and J by 2 bases, leaving 6 bases between them. Germline CDR1 is MNHEY and CDR2 is SVGAGI. The CDR3 spans 13 residues.